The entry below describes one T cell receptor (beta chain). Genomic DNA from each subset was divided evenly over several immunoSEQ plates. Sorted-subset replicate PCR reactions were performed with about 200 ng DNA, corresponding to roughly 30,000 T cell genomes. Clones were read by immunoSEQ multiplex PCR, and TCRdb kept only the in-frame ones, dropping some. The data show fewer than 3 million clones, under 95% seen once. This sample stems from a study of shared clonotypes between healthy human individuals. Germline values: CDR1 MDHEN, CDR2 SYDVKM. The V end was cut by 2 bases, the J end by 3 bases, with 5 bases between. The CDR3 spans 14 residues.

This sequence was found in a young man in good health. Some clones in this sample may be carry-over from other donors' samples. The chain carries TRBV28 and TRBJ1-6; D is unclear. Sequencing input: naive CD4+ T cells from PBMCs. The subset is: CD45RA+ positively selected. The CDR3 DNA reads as TGTGCCAGCAGTTTACAGAGCTATAATTCACCCCTCCACTTT. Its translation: CASSLQSYNSPLHF.